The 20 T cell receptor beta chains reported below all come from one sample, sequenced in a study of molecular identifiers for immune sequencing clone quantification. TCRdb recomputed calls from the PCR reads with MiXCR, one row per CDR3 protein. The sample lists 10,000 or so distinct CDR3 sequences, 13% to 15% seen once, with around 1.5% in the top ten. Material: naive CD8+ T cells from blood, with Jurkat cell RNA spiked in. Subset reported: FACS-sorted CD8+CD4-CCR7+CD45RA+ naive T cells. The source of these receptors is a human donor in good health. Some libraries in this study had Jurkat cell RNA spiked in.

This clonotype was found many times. CDR3 DNA: TGTGCCAGCAGCCGGGCGATGACTGAAGCTTTCTTT. Protein sequence: CASSRAMTEAFF. V usage is TRBV7-9 and J usage is TRBJ1-1, with D uncertain. The length of the CDR3 is 12 residues. Trimming left V 5 bases short and J 5 bases short, with 9 bases between. The germline gives CDR1 SEHNR, CDR2 FQNEAQ (reference sequence).

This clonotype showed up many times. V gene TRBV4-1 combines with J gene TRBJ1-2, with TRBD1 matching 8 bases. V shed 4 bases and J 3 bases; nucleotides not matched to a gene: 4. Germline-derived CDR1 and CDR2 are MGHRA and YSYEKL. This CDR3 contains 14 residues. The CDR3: CASSPGQGDYGYTF. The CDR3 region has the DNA TGCGCCAGCAGCCCTGGACAGGGAGACTATGGCTACACCTTC.

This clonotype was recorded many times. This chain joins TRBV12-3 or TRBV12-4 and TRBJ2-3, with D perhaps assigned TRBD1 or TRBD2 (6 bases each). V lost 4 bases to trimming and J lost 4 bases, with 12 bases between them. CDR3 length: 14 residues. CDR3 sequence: CASSWGAIADTQYF. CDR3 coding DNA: TGTGCCAGCAGTTGGGGGGCCATCGCAGATACGCAGTATTTT.

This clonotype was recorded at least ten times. In nucleotides, the CDR3 is TGTGCCAGCATGTCGGGACAGGGGTTCTACGAGCAGTACTTC. It encodes CASMSGQGFYEQYF. This rearrangement joins TRBV7-9 to TRBJ2-7; 10 bases are shared with TRBD1. Germline values: CDR1 SEHNR, CDR2 FQNEAQ (reference sequence). The CDR3 consists of 14 residues. The V and J ends lost 7 bases and 3 bases, in that order; junction bases with no gene match: 6.

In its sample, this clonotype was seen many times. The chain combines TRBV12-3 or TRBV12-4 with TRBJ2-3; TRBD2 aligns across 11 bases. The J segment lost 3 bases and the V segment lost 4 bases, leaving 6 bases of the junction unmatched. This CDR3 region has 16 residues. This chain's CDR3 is CASSSIAGGITDTQYF. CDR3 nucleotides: TGTGCCAGCAGTTCAATAGCGGGGGGGATAACAGATACGCAGTATTTT.

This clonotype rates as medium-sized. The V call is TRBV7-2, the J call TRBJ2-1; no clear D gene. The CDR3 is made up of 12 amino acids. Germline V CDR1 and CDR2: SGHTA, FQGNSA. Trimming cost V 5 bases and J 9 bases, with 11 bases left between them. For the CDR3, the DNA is TGTGCCAGCAGCCCCCGTCGCGTTGAGCAGTTCTTC. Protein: CASSPRRVEQFF.

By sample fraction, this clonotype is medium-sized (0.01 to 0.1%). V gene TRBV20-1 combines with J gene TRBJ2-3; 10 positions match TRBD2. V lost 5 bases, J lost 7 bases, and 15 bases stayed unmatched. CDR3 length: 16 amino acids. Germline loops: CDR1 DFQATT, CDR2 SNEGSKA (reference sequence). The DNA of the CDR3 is TGCAGTGCTCACATAGCGGGAGGACACTACCGTTATACGCAGTATTTT. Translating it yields CSAHIAGGHYRYTQYF.

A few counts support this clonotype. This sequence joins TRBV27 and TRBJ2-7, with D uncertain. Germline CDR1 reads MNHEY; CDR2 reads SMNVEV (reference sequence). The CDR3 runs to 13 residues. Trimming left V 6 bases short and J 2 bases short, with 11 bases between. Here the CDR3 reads CASSRTETYEQYF. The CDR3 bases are TGTGCCAGCAGCCGGACGGAGACCTACGAGCAGTACTTC.

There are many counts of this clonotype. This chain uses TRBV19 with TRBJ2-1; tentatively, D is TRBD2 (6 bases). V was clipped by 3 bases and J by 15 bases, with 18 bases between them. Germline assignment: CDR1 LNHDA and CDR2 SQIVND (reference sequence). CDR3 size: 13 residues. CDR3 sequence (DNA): TGTGCCAGTAGTATGGCCCAGACTAGGGTGTTGTTCTTC. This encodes CASSMAQTRVLFF.

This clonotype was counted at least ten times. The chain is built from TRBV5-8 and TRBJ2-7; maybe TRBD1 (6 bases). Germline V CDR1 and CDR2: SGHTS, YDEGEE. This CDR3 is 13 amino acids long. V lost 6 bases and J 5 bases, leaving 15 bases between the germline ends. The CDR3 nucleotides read TGTGCCAGCACCCAGGCAGGGGACGACGAGCAGTACTTC. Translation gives CASTQAGDDEQYF.

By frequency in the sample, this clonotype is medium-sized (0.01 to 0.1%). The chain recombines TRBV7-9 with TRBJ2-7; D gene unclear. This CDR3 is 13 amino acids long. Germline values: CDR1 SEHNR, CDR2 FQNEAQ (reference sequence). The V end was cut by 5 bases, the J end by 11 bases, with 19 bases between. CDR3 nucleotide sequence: TGTGCCAGCAGCCCCTCGGGCCTGCTTGTGGAGTACTTC. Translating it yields CASSPSGLLVEYF. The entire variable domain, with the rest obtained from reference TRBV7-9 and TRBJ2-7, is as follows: DTGVSQNPRHKITKRGQNVTFRCDPISEHNRLYWYRQTLGQGPEFLTYFQNEAQLEKSRLLSDRFSAERPKGSFSTLEIQRTEQGDSAMYLCASSPSGLLVEYFGPGTRLTVT.

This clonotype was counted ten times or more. The CDR3 bases are TGTGCCAGTGGACGACAGGGGGCAACCTACGAGCAGTACTTC. Protein product: CASGRQGATYEQYF. This chain uses TRBV19 with TRBJ2-7; 10 bases map to TRBD1. The length of the CDR3 is 14 residues. Germline lookup yields CDR1 LNHDA and CDR2 SQIVND (reference sequence). The ends lost 8 bases at V and 2 bases at J; junction bases unmatched: 6.

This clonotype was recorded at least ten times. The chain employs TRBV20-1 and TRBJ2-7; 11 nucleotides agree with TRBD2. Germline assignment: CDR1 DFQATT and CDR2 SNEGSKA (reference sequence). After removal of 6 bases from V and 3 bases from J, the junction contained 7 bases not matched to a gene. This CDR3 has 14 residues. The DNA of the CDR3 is TGCAGTGCGGACCCGGGACTAGCGGTCTACGAGCAGTACTTC. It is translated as CSADPGLAVYEQYF.

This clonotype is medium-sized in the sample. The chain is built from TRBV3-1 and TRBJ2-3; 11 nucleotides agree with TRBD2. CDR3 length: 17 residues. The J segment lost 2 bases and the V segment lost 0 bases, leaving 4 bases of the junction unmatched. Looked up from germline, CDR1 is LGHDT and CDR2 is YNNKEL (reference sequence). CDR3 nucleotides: TGTGCCAGCAGCCAAGATGAGGGACTAGCGGACACAGATACGCAGTATTTT. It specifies CASSQDEGLADTDTQYF.

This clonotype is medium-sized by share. The CDR3 bases are TGTGCCAGCAGCTCACAGGGGTCGTTCACAGATACGCAGTATTTT. Its protein is CASSSQGSFTDTQYF. The rearrangement uses TRBV5-4 and TRBJ2-3, with TRBD1 identical over 7 bases. Trimming cost V 3 bases and J 2 bases; bases outside gene matches: 6. CDR1 and CDR2 from the germline V gene are SGHNT and YYREEE (reference sequence). This CDR3 region has 15 residues.

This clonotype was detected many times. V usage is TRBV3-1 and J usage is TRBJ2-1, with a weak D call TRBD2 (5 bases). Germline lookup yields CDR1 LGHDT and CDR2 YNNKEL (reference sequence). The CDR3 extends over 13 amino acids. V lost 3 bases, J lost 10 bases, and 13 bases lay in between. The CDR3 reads CASSHLLVAEQFF. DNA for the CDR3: TGTGCCAGCAGCCACCTCCTGGTAGCGGAGCAGTTCTTC.

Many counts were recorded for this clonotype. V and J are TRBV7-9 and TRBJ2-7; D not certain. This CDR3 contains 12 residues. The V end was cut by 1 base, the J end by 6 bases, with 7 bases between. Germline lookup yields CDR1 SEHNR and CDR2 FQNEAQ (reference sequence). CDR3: CASSLGSGEQYF. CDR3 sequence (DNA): TGTGCCAGCAGCTTAGGGTCGGGCGAGCAGTACTTC.

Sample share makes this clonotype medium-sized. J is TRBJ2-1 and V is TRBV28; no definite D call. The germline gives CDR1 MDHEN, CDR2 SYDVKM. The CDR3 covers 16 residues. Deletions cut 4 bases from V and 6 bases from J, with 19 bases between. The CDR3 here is CASSSPRPLWRNEQFF. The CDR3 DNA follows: TGTGCCAGCAGTTCGCCAAGGCCCCTATGGCGCAATGAGCAGTTCTTC.

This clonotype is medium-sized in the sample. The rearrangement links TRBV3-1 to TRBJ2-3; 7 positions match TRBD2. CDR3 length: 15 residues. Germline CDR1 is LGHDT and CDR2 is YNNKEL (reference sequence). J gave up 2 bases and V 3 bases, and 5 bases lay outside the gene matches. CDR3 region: CASSHPSGPTDTQYF. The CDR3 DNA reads TGTGCCAGCAGCCACCCTAGCGGACCCACAGATACGCAGTATTTT.

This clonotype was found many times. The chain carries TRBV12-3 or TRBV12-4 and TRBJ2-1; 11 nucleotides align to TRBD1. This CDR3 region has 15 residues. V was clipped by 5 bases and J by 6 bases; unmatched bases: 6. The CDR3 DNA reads TGTGCCAGCAGTCCCGGACAGGGGGCTGGCAATGAGCAGTTCTTC. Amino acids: CASSPGQGAGNEQFF.